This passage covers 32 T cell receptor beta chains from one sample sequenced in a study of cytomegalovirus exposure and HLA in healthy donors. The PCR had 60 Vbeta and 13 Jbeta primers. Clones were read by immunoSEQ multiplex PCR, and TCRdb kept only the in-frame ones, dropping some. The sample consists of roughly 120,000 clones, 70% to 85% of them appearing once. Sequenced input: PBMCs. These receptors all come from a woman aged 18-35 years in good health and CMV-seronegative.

CDR3 bases: TGTGCCAGCAGTTTAAGGTCGGGGAACCAGCCCCAGCATTTT. It translates to CASSLRSGNQPQHF. The J gene is TRBJ1-5, the V gene TRBV27; D is unresolved. Germline V CDR1 and CDR2: MNHEY, SMNVEV (reference sequence). Trimming pared 2 bases from V and 7 bases from J, leaving 12 bases between. The CDR3 runs 14 residues.

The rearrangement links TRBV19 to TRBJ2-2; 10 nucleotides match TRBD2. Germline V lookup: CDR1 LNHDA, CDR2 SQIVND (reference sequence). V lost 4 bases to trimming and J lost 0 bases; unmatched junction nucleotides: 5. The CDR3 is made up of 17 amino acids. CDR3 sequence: CASSSPGLAANTGELFF. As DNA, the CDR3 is TGTGCCAGTAGTAGCCCAGGACTAGCGGCGAACACCGGGGAGCTGTTTTTT.

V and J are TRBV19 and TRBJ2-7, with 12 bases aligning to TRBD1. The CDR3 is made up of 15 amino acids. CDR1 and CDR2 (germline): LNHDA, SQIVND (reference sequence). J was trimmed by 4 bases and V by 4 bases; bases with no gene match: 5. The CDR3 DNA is TGTGCCAGTAGTACCGGGACAGGGGGCGGTTACGAGCAGTACTTC. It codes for CASSTGTGGGYEQYF.

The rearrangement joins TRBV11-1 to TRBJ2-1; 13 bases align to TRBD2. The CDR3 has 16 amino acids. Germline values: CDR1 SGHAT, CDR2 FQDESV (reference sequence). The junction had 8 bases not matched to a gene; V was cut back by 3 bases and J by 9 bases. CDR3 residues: CASSFQGLAGKGEQFF. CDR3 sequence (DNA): TGTGCCAGCAGCTTCCAGGGACTAGCGGGAAAGGGTGAGCAGTTCTTC.

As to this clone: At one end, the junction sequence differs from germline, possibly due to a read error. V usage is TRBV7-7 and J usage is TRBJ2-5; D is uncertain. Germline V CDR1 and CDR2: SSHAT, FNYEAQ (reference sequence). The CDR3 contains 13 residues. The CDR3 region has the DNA TGTGCTAGCAGCCCAGACTTAAAGGAGACCCAGTACTTC. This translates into CASSPDLKETQYF.

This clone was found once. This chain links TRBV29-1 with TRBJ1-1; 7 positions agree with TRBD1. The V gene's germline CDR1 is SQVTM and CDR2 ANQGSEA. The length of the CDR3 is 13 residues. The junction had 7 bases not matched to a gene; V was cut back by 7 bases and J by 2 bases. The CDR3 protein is CSAGQVLNTEAFF. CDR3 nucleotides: TGCAGCGCTGGACAGGTCCTAAACACTGAAGCTTTCTTT.

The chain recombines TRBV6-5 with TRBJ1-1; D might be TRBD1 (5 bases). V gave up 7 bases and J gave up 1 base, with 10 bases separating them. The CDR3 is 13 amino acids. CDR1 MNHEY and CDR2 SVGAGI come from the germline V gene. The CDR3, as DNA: TGTGCCAGCAAACTCCAGGGGAACACTGAAGCTTTCTTT. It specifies CASKLQGNTEAFF.

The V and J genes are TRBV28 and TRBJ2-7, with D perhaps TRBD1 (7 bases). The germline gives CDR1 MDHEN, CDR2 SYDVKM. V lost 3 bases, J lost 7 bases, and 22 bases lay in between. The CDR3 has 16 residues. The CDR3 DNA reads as TGTGCCAGCAGTTTTCGCGGAGGGGGCGTAGAACGGGAGCAGTACTTC. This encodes CASSFRGGGVEREQYF.

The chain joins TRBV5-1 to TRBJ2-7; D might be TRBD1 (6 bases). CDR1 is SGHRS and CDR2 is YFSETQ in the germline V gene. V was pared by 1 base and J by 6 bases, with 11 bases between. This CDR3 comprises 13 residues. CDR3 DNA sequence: TGCGCCAGCAGCTTGACAGGGCTTGCCGAGCAGTACTTC. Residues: CASSLTGLAEQYF.

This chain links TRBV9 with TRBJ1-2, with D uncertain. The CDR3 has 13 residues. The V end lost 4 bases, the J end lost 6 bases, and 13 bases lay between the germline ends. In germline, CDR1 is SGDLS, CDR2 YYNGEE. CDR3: CASSPRTLDGYTF. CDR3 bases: TGTGCCAGCAGCCCACGGACTTTAGATGGCTACACCTTC.

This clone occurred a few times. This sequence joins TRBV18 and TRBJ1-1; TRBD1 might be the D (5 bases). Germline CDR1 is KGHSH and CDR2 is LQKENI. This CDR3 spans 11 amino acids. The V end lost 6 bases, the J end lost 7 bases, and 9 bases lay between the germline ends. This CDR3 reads CASSPGGEAFF. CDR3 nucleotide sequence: TGTGCCAGCTCCCCGGGGGGTGAAGCTTTCTTT.

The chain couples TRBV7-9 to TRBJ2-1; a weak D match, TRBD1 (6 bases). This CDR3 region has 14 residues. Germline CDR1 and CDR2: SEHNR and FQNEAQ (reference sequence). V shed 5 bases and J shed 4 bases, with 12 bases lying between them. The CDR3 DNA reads TGTGCCAGCAGCATGGACAGCTTTTACAATGAGCAGTTCTTC. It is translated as CASSMDSFYNEQFF. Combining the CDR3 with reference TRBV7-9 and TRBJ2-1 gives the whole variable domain DTGVSQNPRHKITKRGQNVTFRCDPISEHNRLYWYRQTLGQGPEFLTYFQNEAQLEKSRLLSDRFSAERPKGSFSTLEIQRTEQGDSAMYLCASSMDSFYNEQFFGPGTRLTVL.

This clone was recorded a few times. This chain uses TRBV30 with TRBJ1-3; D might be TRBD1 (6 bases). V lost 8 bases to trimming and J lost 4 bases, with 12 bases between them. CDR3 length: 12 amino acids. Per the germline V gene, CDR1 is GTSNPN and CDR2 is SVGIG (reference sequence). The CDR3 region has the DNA TGTGCCCGGACAGCGGGAGGAAACACCATATATTTT. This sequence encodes CARTAGGNTIYF.

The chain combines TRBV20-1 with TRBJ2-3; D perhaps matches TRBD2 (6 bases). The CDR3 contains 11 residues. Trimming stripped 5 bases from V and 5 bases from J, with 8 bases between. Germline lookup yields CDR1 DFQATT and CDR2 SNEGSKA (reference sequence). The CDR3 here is CSALARDTQYF. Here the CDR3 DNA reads TGCAGTGCTCTAGCGAGAGATACGCAGTATTTT.

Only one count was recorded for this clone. In DNA form, the CDR3 reads TGTGCCAGCAGCCCCGACGCAGGGGAGAGTCAGCCCCAGCATTTT. Amino acid sequence: CASSPDAGESQPQHF. This chain links TRBV7-6 with TRBJ1-5; tentatively, D is TRBD1 (6 bases). Per the germline V gene, CDR1 is SGHVS and CDR2 is FNYEAQ. The CDR3 contains 15 residues. Trimming cost V 5 bases and J 6 bases, with 17 bases left between them.

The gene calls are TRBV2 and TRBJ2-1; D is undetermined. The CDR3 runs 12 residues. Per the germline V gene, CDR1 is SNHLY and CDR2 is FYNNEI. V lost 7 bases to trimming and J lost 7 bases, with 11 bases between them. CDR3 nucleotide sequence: TGTGCCAGCAAGGAGCAGTTAAATGAGCAGTTCTTC. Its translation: CASKEQLNEQFF. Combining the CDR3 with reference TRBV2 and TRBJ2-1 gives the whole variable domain EPEVTQTPSHQVTQMGQEVILRCVPISNHLYFYWYRQILGQKVEFLVSFYNNEISEKSEIFDDQFSVERPDGSNFTLKIRSTKLEDSAMYFCASKEQLNEQFFGPGTRLTVL.

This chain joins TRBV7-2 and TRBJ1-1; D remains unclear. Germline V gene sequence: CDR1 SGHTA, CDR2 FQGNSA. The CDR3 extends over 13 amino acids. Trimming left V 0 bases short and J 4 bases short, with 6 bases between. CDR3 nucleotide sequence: TGTGCCAGCAGCTTAGCCCCGAGCACTGAAGCTTTCTTT. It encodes CASSLAPSTEAFF. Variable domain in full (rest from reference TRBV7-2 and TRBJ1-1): GAGVSQSPSNKVTEKGKDVELRCDPISGHTALYWYRQSLGQGLEFLIYFQGNSAPDKSGLPSDRFSAERTGGSVSTLTIQRTQQEDSAVYLCASSLAPSTEAFFGQGTRLTVV.

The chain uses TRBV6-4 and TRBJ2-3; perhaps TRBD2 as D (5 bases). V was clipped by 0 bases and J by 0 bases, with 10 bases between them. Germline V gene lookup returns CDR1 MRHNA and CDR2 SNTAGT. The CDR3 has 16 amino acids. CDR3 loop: CASSDSEEASTDTQYF. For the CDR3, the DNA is TGTGCCAGCAGTGACTCAGAGGAGGCAAGCACAGATACGCAGTATTTT.

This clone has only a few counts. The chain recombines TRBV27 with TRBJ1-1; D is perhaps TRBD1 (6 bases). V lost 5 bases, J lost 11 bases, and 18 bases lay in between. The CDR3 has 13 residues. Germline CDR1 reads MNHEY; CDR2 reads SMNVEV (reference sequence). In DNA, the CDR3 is TGTGCCAGCAGTACCACGACAGGCGCGAGGGCTTTCTTT. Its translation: CASSTTTGARAFF.

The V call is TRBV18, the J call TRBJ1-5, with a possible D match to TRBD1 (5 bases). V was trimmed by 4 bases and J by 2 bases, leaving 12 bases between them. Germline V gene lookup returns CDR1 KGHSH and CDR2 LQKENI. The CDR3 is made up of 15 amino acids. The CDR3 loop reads CASSLPGGGNQPQHF. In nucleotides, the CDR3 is TGTGCCAGCTCACTCCCTGGGGGGGGCAATCAGCCCCAGCATTTT.

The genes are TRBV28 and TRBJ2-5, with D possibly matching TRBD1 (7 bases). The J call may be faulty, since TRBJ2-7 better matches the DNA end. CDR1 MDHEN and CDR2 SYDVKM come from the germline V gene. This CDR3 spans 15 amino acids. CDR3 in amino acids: CASSLEGTEAYEQYF. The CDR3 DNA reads TGTGCCAGCAGTTTGGAGGGGACAGAGGCGTACGAGCAGTACTTC.

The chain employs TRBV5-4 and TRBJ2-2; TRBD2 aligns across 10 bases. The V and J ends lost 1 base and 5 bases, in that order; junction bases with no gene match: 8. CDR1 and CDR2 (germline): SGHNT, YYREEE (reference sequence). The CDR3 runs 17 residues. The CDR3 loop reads CASSLLLAGVWTGELFF. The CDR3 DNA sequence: TGTGCCAGCAGCTTGCTGCTAGCGGGAGTTTGGACCGGGGAGCTGTTTTTT.

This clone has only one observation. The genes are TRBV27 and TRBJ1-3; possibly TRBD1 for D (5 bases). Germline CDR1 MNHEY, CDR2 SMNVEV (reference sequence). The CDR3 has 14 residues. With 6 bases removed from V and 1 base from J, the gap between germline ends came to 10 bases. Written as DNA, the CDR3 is TGTGCCAGCAGGAAGCAGGGTTCTGGAAACACCATATATTTT. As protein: CASRKQGSGNTIYF.

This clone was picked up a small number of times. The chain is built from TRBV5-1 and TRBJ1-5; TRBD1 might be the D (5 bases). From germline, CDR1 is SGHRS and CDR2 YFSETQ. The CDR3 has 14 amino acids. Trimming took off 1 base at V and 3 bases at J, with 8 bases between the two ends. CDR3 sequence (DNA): TGCGCCAGCAGCTTGACAGGAGACAATCAGCCCCAGCATTTT. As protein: CASSLTGDNQPQHF.

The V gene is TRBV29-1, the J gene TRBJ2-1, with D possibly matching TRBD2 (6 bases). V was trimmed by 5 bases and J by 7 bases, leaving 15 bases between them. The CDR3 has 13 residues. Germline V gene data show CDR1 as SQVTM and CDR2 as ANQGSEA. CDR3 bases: TGCAGCGTTTACGGGGGAGCTGGAAATGAGCAGTTCTTC. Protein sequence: CSVYGGAGNEQFF.

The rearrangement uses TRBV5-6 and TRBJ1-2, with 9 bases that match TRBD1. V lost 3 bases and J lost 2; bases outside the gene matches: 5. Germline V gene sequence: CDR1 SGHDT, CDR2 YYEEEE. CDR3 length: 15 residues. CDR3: CASSSKTGGNYGYTF. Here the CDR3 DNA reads TGTGCCAGCAGCTCTAAGACAGGGGGGAACTATGGCTACACCTTC.

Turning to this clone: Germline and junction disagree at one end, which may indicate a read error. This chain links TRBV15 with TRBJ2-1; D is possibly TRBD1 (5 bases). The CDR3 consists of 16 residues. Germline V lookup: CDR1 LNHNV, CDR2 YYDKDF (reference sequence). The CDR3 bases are TGTGCCACCAGCAGAGATCTAGGGGATGGCTGGAATGAGCAGCTCTTC. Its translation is CATSRDLGDGWNEQLF.

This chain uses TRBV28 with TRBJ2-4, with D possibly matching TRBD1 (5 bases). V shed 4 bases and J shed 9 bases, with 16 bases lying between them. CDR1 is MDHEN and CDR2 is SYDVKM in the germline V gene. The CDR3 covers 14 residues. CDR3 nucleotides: TGTGCCAGCAGTTCGCGACAGTTTCGGAGCATTCAGTACTTC. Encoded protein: CASSSRQFRSIQYF.

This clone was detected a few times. The CDR3 nucleotides are TGCGCCAGCAGCCCCCGGAGGACTAGCGTCTACGAGCAGTACTTC. Its translation: CASSPRRTSVYEQYF. The chain carries TRBV5-1 and TRBJ2-7; 9 positions agree with TRBD2. J lost 3 bases, V lost 4 bases, and 8 bases had no gene match. Germline CDR1 SGHRS, CDR2 YFSETQ. The CDR3 is 15 residues long. Together with reference TRBV5-1 and TRBJ2-7, the CDR3 gives the full variable domain: KAGVTQTPRYLIKTRGQQVTLSCSPISGHRSVSWYQQTPGQGLQFLFEYFSETQRNKGNFPGRFSGRQFSNSRSEMNVSTLELGDSALYLCASSPRRTSVYEQYFGPGTRLTVT.

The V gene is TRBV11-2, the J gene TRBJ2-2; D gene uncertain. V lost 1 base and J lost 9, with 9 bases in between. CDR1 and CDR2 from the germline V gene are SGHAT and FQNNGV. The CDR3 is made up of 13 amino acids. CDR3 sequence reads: CASSLAGVRELFF. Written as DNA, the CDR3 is TGTGCCAGCAGCTTAGCCGGTGTCCGGGAGCTGTTTTTT. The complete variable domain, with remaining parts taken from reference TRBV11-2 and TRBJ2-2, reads EAGVAQSPRYKIIEKRQSVAFWCNPISGHATLYWYQQILGQGPKLLIQFQNNGVVDDSQLPKDRFSAERLKGVDSTLKIQPAKLEDSAVYLCASSLAGVRELFFGEGSRLTVL.

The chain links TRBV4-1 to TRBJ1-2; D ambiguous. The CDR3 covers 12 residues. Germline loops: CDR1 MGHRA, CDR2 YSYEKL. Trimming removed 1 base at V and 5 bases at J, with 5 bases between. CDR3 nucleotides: TGCGCCAGCAGCCAAGTAGAATATGGCTACACCTTC. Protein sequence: CASSQVEYGYTF.

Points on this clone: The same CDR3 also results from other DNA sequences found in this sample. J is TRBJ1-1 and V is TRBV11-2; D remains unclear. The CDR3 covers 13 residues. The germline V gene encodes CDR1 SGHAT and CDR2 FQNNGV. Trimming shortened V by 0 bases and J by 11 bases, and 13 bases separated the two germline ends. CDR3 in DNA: TGTGCCAGCAGCTTAGAACGGTCGCGCGGGGCTTTCTTT. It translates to CASSLERSRGAFF.